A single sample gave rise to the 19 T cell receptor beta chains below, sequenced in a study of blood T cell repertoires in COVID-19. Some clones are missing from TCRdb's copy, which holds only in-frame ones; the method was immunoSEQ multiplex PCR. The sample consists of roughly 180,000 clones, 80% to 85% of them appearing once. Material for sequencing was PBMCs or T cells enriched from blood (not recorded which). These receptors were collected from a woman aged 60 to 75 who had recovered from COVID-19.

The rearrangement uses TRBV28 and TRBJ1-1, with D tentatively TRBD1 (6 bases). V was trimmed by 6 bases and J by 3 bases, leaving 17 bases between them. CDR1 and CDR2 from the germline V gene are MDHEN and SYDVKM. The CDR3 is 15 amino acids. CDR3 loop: CASSPHPQGHTEAFF. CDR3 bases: TGTGCCAGCAGCCCGCATCCACAGGGTCACACTGAAGCTTTCTTT.

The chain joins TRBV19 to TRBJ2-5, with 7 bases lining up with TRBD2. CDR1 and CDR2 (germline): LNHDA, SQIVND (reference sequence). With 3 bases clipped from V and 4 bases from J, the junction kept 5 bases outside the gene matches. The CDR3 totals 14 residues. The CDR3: CASSIGGRGETQYF. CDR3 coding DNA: TGTGCCAGTAGTATCGGCGGGAGAGGAGAGACCCAGTACTTC.

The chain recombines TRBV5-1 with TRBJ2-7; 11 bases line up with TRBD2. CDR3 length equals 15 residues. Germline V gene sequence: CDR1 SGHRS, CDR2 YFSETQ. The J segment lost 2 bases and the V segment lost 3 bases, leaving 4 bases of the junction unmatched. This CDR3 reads CASSSTSGVTYEQYF. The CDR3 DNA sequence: TGCGCCAGCAGCTCGACTAGCGGGGTTACCTACGAGCAGTACTTC.

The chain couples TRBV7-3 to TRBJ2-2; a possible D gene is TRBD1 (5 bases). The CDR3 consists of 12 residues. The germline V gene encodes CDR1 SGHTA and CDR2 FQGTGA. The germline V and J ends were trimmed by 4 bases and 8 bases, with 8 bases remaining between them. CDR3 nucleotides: TGTGCCAGCAGCTACACAGGAGGGGAGCTGTTTTTT. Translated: CASSYTGGELFF.

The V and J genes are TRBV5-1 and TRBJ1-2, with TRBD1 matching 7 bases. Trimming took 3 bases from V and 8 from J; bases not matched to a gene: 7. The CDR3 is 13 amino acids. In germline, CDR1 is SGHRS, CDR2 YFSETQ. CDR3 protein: CASSSGTAGGYTF. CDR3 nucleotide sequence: TGCGCCAGCAGCTCCGGGACAGCGGGCGGCTACACCTTC. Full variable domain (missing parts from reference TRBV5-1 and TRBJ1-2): KAGVTQTPRYLIKTRGQQVTLSCSPISGHRSVSWYQQTPGQGLQFLFEYFSETQRNKGNFPGRFSGRQFSNSRSEMNVSTLELGDSALYLCASSSGTAGGYTFGSGTRLTVV.

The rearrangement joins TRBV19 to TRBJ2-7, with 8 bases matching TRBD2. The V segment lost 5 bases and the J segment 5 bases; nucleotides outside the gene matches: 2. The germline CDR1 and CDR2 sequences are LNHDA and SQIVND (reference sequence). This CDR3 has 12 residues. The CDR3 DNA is TGTGCCAGTAGTGTCGGGGGGGACGAGCAGTACTTC. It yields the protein CASSVGGDEQYF.

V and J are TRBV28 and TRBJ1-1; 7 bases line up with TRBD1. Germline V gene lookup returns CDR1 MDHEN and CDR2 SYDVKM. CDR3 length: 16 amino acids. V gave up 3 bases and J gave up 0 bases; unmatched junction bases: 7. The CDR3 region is CASSLRRGLVNTEAFF. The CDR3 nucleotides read TGTGCCAGCAGTTTGAGAAGGGGGCTTGTGAACACTGAAGCTTTCTTT.

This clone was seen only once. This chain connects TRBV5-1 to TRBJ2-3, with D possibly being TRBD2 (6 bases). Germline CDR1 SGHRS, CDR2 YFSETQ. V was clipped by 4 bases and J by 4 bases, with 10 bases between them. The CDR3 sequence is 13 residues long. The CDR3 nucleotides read TGCGCCAGCAGCCAGCGGAGGGCAGATACGCAGTATTTT. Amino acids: CASSQRRADTQYF. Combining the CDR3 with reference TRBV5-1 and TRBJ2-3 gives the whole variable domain KAGVTQTPRYLIKTRGQQVTLSCSPISGHRSVSWYQQTPGQGLQFLFEYFSETQRNKGNFPGRFSGRQFSNSRSEMNVSTLELGDSALYLCASSQRRADTQYFGPGTRLTVL.

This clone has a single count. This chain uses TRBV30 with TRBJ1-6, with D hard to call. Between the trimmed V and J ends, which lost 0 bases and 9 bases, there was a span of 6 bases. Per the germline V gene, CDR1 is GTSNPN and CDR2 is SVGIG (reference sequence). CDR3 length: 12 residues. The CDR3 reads CAWSVGLSPLHF. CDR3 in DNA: TGTGCCTGGAGTGTAGGACTTTCACCCCTCCACTTT.

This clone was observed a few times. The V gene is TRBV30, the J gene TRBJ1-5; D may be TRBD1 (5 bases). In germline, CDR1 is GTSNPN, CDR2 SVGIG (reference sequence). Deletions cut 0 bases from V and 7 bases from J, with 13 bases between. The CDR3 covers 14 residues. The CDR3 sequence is CAWSVRARAQPQHF. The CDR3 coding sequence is TGTGCCTGGAGTGTACGAGCCAGGGCCCAGCCCCAGCATTTT. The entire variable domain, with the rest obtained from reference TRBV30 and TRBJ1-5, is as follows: SQTIHQWPATLVQPVGSPLSLECTVEGTSNPNLYWYRQAAGRGLQLLFYSVGIGQISSEVPQNLSASRPQDRQFILSSKKLLLSDSGFYLCAWSVRARAQPQHFGDGTRLSIL.

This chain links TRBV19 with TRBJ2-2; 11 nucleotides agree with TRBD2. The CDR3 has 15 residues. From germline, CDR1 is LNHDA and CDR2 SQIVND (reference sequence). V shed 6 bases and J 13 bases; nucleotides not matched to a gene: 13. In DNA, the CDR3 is TGTGCCAGTAGCAACAAGGGACTAGCGGCCGGGTTGCTGTTTTTT. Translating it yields CASSNKGLAAGLLFF.

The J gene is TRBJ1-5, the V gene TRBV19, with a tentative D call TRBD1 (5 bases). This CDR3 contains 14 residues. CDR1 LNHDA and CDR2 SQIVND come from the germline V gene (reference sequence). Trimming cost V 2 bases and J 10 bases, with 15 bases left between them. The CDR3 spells CASSIPTLGLPQHF. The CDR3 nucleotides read TGTGCCAGTAGTATACCTACCCTGGGACTCCCCCAGCATTTT.

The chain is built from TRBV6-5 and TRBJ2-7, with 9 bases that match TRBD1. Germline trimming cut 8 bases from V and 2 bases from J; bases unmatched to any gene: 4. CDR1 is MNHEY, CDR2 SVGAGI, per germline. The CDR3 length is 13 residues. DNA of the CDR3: TGTGCCAGCTCCCGGGACAGGGCCTACGAGCAGTACTTC. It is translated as CASSRDRAYEQYF.

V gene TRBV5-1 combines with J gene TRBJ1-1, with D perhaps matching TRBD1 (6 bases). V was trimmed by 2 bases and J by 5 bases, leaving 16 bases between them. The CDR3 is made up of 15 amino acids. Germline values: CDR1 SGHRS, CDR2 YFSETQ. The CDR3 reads CASSFQDSSRTEAFF. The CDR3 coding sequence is TGCGCCAGCAGCTTTCAGGACAGCTCGCGGACTGAAGCTTTCTTT.

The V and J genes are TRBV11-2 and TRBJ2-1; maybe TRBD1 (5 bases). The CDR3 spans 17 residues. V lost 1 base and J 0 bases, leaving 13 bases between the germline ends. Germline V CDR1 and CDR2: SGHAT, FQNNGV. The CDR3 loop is CASSLGGPMSSYNEQFF. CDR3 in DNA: TGTGCCAGCAGCTTAGGGGGCCCAATGAGCTCCTACAATGAGCAGTTCTTC.

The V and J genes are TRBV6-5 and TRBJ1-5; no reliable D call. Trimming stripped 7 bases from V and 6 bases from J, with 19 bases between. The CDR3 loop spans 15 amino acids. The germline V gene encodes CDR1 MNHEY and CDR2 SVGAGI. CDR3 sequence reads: CASTEGPLVGQPQHF. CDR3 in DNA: TGTGCCAGCACGGAGGGCCCGCTTGTGGGTCAGCCCCAGCATTTT.

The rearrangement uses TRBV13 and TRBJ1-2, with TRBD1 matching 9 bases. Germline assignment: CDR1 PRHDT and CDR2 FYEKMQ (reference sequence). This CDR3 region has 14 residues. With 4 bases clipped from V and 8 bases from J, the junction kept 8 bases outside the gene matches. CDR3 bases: TGTGCCAGCAGCTCACCGGGACAGGGCTGGGGCTACACCTTC. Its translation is CASSSPGQGWGYTF.

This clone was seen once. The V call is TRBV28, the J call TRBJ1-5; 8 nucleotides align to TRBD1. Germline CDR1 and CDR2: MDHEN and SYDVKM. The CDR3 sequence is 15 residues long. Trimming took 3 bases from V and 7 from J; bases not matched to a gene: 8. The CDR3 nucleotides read TGTGCCAGCAGTTTTGAGACAGGGGTCCGGCAGCCCCAGCATTTT. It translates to CASSFETGVRQPQHF.

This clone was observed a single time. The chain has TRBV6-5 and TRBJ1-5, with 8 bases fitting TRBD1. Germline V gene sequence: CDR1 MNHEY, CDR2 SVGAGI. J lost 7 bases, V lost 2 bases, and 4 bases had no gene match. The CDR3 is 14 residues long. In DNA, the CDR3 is TGTGCCAGCAGTTACGGACAGGGCTCCCAGCCCCAGCATTTT. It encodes CASSYGQGSQPQHF.